The clone carrying this T cell receptor beta chain was seen ten or more times. Antigen specificity is unknown. The record originates from a study of T cell repertoires in cytomegalovirus infection. Study background: Both CMV infection and a matching HLA type were indicated by public TCR beta signatures. Study-wide results and limits: Carriers of CMV and the relevant HLA type were discriminated by public TCR beta frequency.

TCRdb re-called the reads with MiXCR, one entry per CDR3 protein. The repertoire consists of roughly 81,000 distinct CDR3 sequences, with approximately 3.7% occurring once and the leading ten covering 3.5% to 6%. The CDR3 consists of 18 residues. The V and J ends lost 8 bases and 6 bases respectively, with 28 bases between them. The germline V gene encodes CDR1 SGHTA and CDR2 FQGNSA. Sequencing input: PBMCs. The chain has TRBV7-2 and TRBJ2-2; D is perhaps TRBD1 (6 bases). The TCR was taken from a human donor in good health (CMV status not recorded). Some clones in this sample may be carry-over from other donors' samples. The CDR3 protein is CASFKGSWGHVVPGELFF. CDR3 DNA sequence: TGTGCCAGCTTCAAAGGGAGCTGGGGACATGTGGTACCCGGGGAGCTGTTTTTT.